This TCR beta chain derives from a study of shared clonotypes between healthy human individuals. Whole-study results and caveats: With a few donors compared, around 5% of naive CD4 clonotypes were shared.

The V end lost 8 bases, the J end lost 5 bases, and 11 bases lay between the germline ends. The CDR3 totals 12 residues. From germline, CDR1 is MNHEY and CDR2 SMNVEV (reference sequence). Naive CD8 isolation took CD45RO-negative cells positively selected for CCR7 and excluded terminally differentiated effector memory CD45RA+ cells. Donation came from healthy HIV-negative adults that had no recent acute infections or vaccinations. TCRdb keeps only in-frame clones here, not all; method: immunoSEQ multiplex PCR. The sample lists roughly 2,000,000 clones; about 95% were seen once. With respect to this clone: Its antigen is undetermined.

This rearrangement joins TRBV27 to TRBJ2-3; tentative D call: TRBD2 (6 bases). Sequencing used naive CD8+ T cells sorted from blood. The clonotype was recovered from a man aged 18 to 30 in good health. CDR3 in DNA: TGTGCCAGCGGTGGACTACTAGATACGCAGTATTTT. The encoded protein is CASGGLLDTQYF.